This entry concerns a single T cell receptor beta chain. Using immunoSEQ multiplex PCR, the repertoire was profiled, and TCRdb retains in-frame clones only, with some absent. The sample lists tens of thousands of clones, under 90% occurring once. The data derive from a study of blood T cell repertoires in COVID-19. The wider study: The cDNA or gDNA used as material had been derived from T cells, B-cell-depleted T cells, or PBMCs.

The CDR3 totals 13 residues. Germline CDR1 and CDR2: SGHRS and YFSETQ. V was clipped by 4 bases and J by 2 bases, with 9 bases between them. J is TRBJ1-1 and V is TRBV5-1, with unresolved D. The clonotype comes from a man between 70 and 80 years old with active or convalescent COVID-19. The sequenced sample was peripheral blood. As DNA, the CDR3 is TGCGCCAGCAGCAGCACAGATAACACTGAAGCTTTCTTT. Translating it yields CASSSTDNTEAFF.